Below, one T cell receptor (beta chain) is given with its context. The record originates from a study of OX40 agonist ivuxolimab in advanced cancers. In germline, CDR1 is MNHEY, CDR2 SVGAGI. Trimming removed 11 bases from V and 3 bases from J, with 11 bases in between. CDR3 length: 11 residues. This table comes from immunoSEQ multiplex PCR, and its TCRdb copy is limited to in-frame clones, with some not included. The data hold around 40,000 clones, with approximately 86% observed a single time. The sample here was CD4+ or CD8+ T cells sorted from blood, taken in a trial of the OX40 agonist ivuxolimab. The chain recombines TRBV6-5 with TRBJ2-7; D call uncertain. This clonotype was sampled from an adult with an advanced solid tumor such as melanoma, head and neck, liver or kidney cancer. The CDR3 protein is CASFSGYEQYF. CDR3 sequence (DNA): TGTGCCTCCTTTTCAGGCTACGAGCAGTACTTC.